These 8 T cell receptor delta chains share one sample of origin, sequenced in a study of γδ T cells in repeated Plasmodium falciparum infection. TCRdb repeated clone calling on the multiplex PCR reads with CATT. The sample carries over 45,000 delta-chain clones, roughly 1.6% recorded once. Bulk repertoires came from Vgamma9/Vdelta2+ or Vdelta2-negative gammadelta T cells flow-sorted from PBMC. Sample: gamma-delta T cells from blood. The source of these receptors is a pool of human donors (malaria-infected and uninfected, not separated).

This clone was detected ten times or more. Translating this DNA gives a protein that differs at residue 5 from the TCRdb one, which belongs to a much larger clone; a read error is likely, and the protein shown is this translation. This chain connects TRDV1 to TRDJ1; TRDD3 matches 11 bases. V lost 4 bases and J lost 6; bases outside the gene matches: 13. This CDR3 spans 17 amino acids. Germline V CDR1 and CDR2: TSWWSYY, QGS. The CDR3 DNA reads TGTGCTCTTGGGGGAGGAGTGGGGGATACGAATTCGTATAAACTCATCTTT. It codes for CALGGGVGDTNSYKLIF.

The table lists this clone with many counts. Other DNA sequences in the sample encode the same CDR3. The CDR3 spells CALGEHAVLGGTYTDKLIF. The CDR3 DNA sequence: TGTGCTCTTGGGGAACATGCCGTACTGGGGGGGACGTACACCGATAAACTCATCTTT. The rearrangement links TRDV1 to TRDJ1, with 8 bases aligning to TRDD3. Per germline, CDR1 TSWWSYY and CDR2 QGS. Trimming took 1 base from V and 0 from J; bases not matched to a gene: 13. The CDR3 totals 19 residues.

To note about this clone: TCRdb pairs this DNA with a much larger clone's protein that differs at residue 18, likely a read error; the protein shown was translated from the DNA. V and J are TRDV1 and TRDJ1, with 13 bases aligning to TRDD3. Germline trimming cut 1 base from V and 0 bases from J; bases unmatched to any gene: 26. Germline V CDR1 and CDR2: TSWWSYY, QGS. The CDR3 length is 25 residues. The CDR3 nucleotides are TGTGCTCTTGGGGAACGAAGCTTCCTACATGGTACTGGGGGATACGCCGGGCCGTACACCGATAAACTCATCTTT. This sequence encodes CALGERSFLHGTGGYAGPYTDKLIF.

This clone was seen more than once but under ten times. This likely stems from a read error, as it lies one base from a far larger clone. The same CDR3 arises from other DNA sequences in this sample as well. The chain joins TRDV1 to TRDJ1; 10 nucleotides agree with TRDD3. No J gene was available from TCRdb, and it was assigned here by a germline match of the DNA. Looked up from germline, CDR1 is TSWWSYY and CDR2 is QGS. The CDR3 totals 20 residues. V trimming: 9 bases; J trimming: 4 bases; junction bases outside the gene matches: 26. The CDR3 sequence: CALGNPQPIWGISGGDKLIF. The CDR3 DNA follows: TGTGCTCTCGGGAACCCCCAACCTATCTGGGGGATATCGGGAGGCGATAAACTCATCTTT.

This clone was picked up a small number of times. The protein TCRdb gives is from a much larger clone and does not agree with this DNA's translation at residue 13, likely a read error; the protein shown here comes from the DNA. The genes are TRAV29/DV5 and TRDJ1; 10 nucleotides match TRDD3. With V trimmed by 3 bases and J by 7 bases, 18 bases remained unmatched. This CDR3 is built from 17 residues. Germline V lookup: CDR1 NSMFDY, CDR2 ISSIKDK. The DNA of the CDR3 is TGTGCAGCAACGCTTCGTATAGGGGGATACGCGCGGCTTAAACTCATCTTT. Translation gives CAATLRIGGYARLKLIF.

This clone was seen only a few times. This DNA translates differently at residue 7 from the TCRdb protein, which is that of a much larger clone; a read error is likely, and the protein shown is the DNA's own translation. This rearrangement joins TRDV1 to TRDJ1; D gene uncertain. The V gene lost 1 base and the J gene lost 6 bases, with 6 bases spanning the gap. The CDR3 has 12 amino acids. CDR1 TSWWSYY and CDR2 QGS come from the germline V gene. The CDR3: CALGEPSHKLIF. DNA for the CDR3: TGTGCTCTTGGGGAACCATCGCATAAACTCATCTTT.

This clone was detected a few times. Translating this DNA gives a protein that differs at residue 17 from the TCRdb one, which belongs to a much larger clone; a read error is likely, and the protein shown is this translation. Here the V gene is TRDV2, but the J gene went uncalled; the table calls TRDD3, which could not be checked here. The CDR3 length is 19 residues. CDR1 is GEAIGNYY and CDR2 is EKD in the germline V gene. This CDR3 is CACDTGGALSSWDTRQLFF. For the CDR3, the DNA is TGTGCCTGTGACACGGGTGGGGCCCTTAGCTCCTGGGACACCCGACAGTTGTTTTTC.

Points on this clone: The amino acid sequence in TCRdb belongs to a much larger clone and departs from this DNA's translation at residue 9, likely a sequencing read error; the sequence shown is translated from the DNA. This chain uses TRDV1 with TRDJ1; 7 nucleotides align to TRDD2. TCRdb leaves out the J gene; it was filled in here by matching the DNA to germline. The CDR3 length is 17 residues. CDR1 is TSWWSYY, CDR2 QGS, per germline. The V segment lost 4 bases and the J segment 0 bases; nucleotides outside the gene matches: 11. Here the CDR3 reads CALGAAFLLAHTDKLIF. The CDR3 DNA sequence: TGTGCTCTTGGGGCGGCCTTCCTTCTCGCACACACCGATAAACTCATCTTT.